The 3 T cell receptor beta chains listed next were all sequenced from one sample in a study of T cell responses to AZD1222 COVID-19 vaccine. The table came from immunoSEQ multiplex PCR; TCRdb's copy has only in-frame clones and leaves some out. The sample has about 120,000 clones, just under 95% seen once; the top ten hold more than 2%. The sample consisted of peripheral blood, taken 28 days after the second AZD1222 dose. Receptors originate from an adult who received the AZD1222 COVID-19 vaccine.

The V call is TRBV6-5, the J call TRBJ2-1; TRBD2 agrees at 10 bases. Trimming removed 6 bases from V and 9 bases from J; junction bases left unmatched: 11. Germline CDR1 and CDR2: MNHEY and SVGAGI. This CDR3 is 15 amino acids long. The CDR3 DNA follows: TGTGCCAGCAGCTGGACTAGCGGTCTACAATCTGAGCAGTTCTTC. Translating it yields CASSWTSGLQSEQFF.

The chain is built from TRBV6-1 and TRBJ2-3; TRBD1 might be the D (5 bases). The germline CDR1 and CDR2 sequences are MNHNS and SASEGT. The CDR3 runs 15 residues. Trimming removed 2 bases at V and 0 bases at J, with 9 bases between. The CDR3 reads CASSEWAGSTDTQYF. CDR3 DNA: TGTGCCAGCAGTGAATGGGCAGGGAGCACAGATACGCAGTATTTT.

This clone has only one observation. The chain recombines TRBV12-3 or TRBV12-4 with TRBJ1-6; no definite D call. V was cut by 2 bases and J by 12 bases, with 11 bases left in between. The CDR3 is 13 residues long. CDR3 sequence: CASSLYQSGPLHF. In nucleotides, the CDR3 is TGTGCCAGCAGTTTATATCAATCCGGACCCCTCCACTTT.